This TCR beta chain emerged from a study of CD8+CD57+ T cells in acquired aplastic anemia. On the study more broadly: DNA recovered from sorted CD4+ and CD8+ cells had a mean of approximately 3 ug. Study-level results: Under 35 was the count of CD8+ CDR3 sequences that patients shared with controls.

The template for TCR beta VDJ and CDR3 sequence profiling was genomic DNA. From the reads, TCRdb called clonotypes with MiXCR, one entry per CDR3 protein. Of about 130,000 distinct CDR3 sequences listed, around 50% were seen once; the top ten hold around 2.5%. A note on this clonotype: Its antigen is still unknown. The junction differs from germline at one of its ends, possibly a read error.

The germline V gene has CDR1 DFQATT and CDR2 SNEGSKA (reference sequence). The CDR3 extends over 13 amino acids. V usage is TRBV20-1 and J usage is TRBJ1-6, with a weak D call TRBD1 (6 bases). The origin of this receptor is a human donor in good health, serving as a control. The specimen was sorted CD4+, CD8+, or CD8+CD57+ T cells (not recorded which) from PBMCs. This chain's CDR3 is CSARGSHNSPLHF. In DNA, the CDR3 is TGCAGTGCCAGGGGCTCCCATAATTCACCCCTCCACTTT.